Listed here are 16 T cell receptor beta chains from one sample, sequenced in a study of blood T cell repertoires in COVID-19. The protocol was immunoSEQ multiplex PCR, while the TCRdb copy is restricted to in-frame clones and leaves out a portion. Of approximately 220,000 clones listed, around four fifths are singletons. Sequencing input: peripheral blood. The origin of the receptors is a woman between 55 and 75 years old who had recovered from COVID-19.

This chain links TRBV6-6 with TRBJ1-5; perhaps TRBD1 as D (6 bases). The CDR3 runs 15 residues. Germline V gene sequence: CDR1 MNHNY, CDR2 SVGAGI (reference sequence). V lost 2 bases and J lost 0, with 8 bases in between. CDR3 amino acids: CASSYRQDSNQPQHF. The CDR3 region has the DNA TGTGCCAGCAGTTACCGACAGGATAGCAATCAGCCCCAGCATTTT.

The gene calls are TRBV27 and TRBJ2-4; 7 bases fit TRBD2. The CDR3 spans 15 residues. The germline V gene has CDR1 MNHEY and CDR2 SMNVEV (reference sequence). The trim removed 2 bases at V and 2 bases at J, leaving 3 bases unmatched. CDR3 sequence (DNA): TGTGCCAGCAGTTTAAGCGGGACCACCAAAAACATTCAGTACTTC. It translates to CASSLSGTTKNIQYF.

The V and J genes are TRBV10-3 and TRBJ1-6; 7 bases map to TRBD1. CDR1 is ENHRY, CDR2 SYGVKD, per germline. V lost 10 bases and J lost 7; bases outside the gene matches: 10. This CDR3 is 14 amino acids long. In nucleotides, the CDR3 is TGTGCCACGGGTTGGGGACAGTTCAATTCACCCCTCCACTTT. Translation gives CATGWGQFNSPLHF.

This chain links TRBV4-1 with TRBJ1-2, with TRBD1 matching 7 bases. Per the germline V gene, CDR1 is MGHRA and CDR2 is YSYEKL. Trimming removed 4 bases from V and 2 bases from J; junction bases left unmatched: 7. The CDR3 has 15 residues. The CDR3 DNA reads TGCGCCAGCAGCCTCCCCGGGACAGTGAACTATGGCTACACCTTC. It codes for CASSLPGTVNYGYTF.

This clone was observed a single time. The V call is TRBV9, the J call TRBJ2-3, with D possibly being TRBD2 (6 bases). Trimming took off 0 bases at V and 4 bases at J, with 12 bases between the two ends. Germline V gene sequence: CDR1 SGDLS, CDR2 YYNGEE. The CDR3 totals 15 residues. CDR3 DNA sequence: TGTGCCAGCAGCGTAGGACTAGAGGGAGCAGATACGCAGTATTTT. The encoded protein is CASSVGLEGADTQYF. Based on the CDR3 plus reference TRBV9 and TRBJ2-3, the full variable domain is DSGVTQTPKHLITATGQRVTLRCSPRSGDLSVYWYQQSLDQGLQFLIQYYNGEERAKGNILERFSAQQFPDLHSELNLSSLELGDSALYFCASSVGLEGADTQYFGPGTRLTVL.

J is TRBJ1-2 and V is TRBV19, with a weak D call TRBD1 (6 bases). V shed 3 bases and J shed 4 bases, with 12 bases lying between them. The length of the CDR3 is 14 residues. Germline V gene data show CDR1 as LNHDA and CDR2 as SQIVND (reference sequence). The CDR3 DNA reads TGTGCCAGTAGTATGTCAGGGGACGGCTATGGCTACACCTTC. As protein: CASSMSGDGYGYTF.

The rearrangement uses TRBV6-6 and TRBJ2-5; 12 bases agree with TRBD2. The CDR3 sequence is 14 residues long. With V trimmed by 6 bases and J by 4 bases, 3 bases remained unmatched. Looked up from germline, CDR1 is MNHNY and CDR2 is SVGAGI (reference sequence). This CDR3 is CASRLAGGGETQYF. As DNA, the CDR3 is TGTGCCAGCAGACTAGCGGGGGGTGGAGAGACCCAGTACTTC.

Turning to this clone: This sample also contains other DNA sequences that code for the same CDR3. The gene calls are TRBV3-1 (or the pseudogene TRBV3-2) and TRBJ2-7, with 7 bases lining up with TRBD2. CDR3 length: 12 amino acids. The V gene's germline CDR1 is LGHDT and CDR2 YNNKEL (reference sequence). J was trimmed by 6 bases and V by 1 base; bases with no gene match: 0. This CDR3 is CASSQGGGEQYF. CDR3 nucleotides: TGTGCCAGCAGCCAAGGCGGGGGCGAGCAGTACTTC.

The CDR3 sequence is CASSPWTANTGELFF. DNA of the CDR3: TGTGCCAGCAGCCCCTGGACAGCGAACACCGGGGAGCTGTTTTTT. The chain uses TRBV11-2 and TRBJ2-2; D perhaps matches TRBD1 (6 bases). Trimming stripped 5 bases from V and 0 bases from J, with 10 bases between. Per germline, CDR1 SGHAT and CDR2 FQNNGV. This CDR3 region has 15 residues. The full variable domain, in which reference TRBV11-2 and TRBJ2-2 provide the parts outside the CDR3, is EAGVAQSPRYKIIEKRQSVAFWCNPISGHATLYWYQQILGQGPKLLIQFQNNGVVDDSQLPKDRFSAERLKGVDSTLKIQPAKLEDSAVYLCASSPWTANTGELFFGEGSRLTVL.

The CDR3 DNA sequence: TGTGCCAGCAGCCACCGGACTAGCGGGGACTACAATGAGCAGTTCTTC. Amino acid sequence: CASSHRTSGDYNEQFF. V usage is TRBV3-1 (or the pseudogene TRBV3-2) and J usage is TRBJ2-1; 12 positions match TRBD2. The trim removed 3 bases at V and 3 bases at J, leaving 3 bases unmatched. Germline values: CDR1 LGHDT, CDR2 YNNKEL (reference sequence). This CDR3 region has 16 residues.

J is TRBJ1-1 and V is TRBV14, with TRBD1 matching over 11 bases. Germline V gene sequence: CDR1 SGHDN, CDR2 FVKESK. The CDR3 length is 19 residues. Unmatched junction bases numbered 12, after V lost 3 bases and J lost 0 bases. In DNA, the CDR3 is TGTGCCAGCAGCCAGGTCTCCGGGACAGGGGGGCGATTGAACACTGAAGCTTTCTTT. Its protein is CASSQVSGTGGRLNTEAFF.

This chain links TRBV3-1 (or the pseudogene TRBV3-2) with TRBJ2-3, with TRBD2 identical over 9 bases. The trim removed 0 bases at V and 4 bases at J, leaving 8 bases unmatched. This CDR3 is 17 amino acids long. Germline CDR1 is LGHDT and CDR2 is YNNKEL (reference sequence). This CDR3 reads CASSQDLAASGADTQYF. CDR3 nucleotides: TGTGCCAGCAGCCAAGATCTTGCGGCTAGCGGGGCAGATACGCAGTATTTT.

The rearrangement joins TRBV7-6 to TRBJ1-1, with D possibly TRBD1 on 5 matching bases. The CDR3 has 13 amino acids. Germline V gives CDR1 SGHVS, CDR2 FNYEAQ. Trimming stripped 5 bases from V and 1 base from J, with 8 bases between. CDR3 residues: CASSADTNTEAFF. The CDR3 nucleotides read TGTGCCAGCAGCGCGGACACGAACACTGAAGCTTTCTTT.

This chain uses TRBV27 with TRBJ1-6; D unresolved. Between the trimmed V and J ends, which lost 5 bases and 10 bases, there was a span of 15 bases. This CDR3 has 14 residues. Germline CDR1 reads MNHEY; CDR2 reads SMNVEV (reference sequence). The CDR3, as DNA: TGTGCCAGCAGTACCCTTGAGGGCCCCTCACCCCTCCACTTT. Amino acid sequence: CASSTLEGPSPLHF.

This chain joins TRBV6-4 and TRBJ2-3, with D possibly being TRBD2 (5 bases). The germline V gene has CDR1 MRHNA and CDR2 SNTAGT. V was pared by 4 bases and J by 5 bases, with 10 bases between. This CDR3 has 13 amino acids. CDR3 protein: CASSVVGGDTQYF. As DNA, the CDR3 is TGTGCCAGCAGTGTGGTCGGAGGAGATACGCAGTATTTT.

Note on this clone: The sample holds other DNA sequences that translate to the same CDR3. CDR3 sequence (DNA): TGTGCCAGCTCGCGGGACAGTACTAATGAAAAACTGTTTTTT. It encodes CASSRDSTNEKLFF. The chain employs TRBV18 and TRBJ1-4; TRBD1 matches 7 bases. CDR1 and CDR2 from the germline V gene are KGHSH and LQKENI. The V segment lost 6 bases and the J segment 2 bases; nucleotides outside the gene matches: 3. The CDR3 runs 14 residues.